These T cell receptor beta chains were read from a single sample in a study of identical twins. MiXCR, run by TCRdb on the 5' RACE reads, gives a single entry per CDR3 protein. The table has some 500,000 distinct CDR3 sequences, around an eighth seen once. These data also featured in a second study, about yellow fever vaccine responses in identical twins.

Sequenced: CD4+ T cells sorted from blood. The receptors derive from a young woman in good health. The CDR3 runs from the conserved cysteine through the conserved F or W. A D gene is named only where the DNA matches it firmly. Clone size is shown for a subset of rows, as once, few, many or a class of expanded clone.

TRBV12-3/TRBV12-4,TRBJ1-1,few,-,CASSMVPMDAEAFF,TGTGCCAGCAGTATGGTCCCCATGGACGCTGAAGCTTTCTTT
TRBV11-2,TRBJ2-7,-,-,CASSLAILSYEQYF,TGTGCCAGCAGCTTAGCAATTCTCTCCTACGAGCAGTACTTC
TRBV6-4,TRBJ2-1,-,TRBD1,CASSRTGGTYNEQFF,TGTGCCAGCAGTCGTACAGGGGGAACCTACAATGAGCAGTTCTTC
TRBV27,TRBJ1-5,-,-,CASSPAWGDQPQHF,TGTGCCAGCAGTCCCGCATGGGGGGATCAGCCCCAGCATTTT
TRBV11-2,TRBJ2-2,-,-,CASSSAKRLNTGELFF,TGTGCCAGCAGCTCCGCGAAGCGGCTAAACACCGGGGAGCTGTTTTTT
TRBV3-1,TRBJ1-1,-,-,CASSQARALGTEAFF,TGTGCCAGCAGCCAAGCCAGGGCCCTCGGCACTGAAGCTTTCTTT
TRBV5-1,TRBJ2-7,few,-,CASSLDRVNYEQYF,TGCGCCAGCAGCTTGGACAGGGTAAACTACGAGCAGTACTTC
TRBV7-2,TRBJ2-7,-,-,CASSLAPTRDYEQYF,TGTGCCAGCAGCTTAGCGCCGACCCGGGACTACGAGCAGTACTTC
TRBV4-3,TRBJ2-3,few,-,CASSQEYGIDTQYF,TGCGCCAGCAGCCAAGAGTACGGAATAGATACGCAGTATTTT
TRBV21-1,TRBJ2-3,few,-,CASSIAPALRTDTQYF,TGTGCCAGCAGCATAGCCCCAGCCCTCCGCACAGATACGCAGTATTTT
TRBV29-1,TRBJ1-1,-,-,CSVPRVLSHTEASF,TGCAGCGTTCCTCGGGTGTTATCCCACACTGAAGCTTCCTTT
TRBV30,TRBJ1-1,-,-,CAWSVRGSEAFF,TGTGCCTGGAGTGTACGGGGATCTGAAGCTTTCTTT
TRBV11-1,TRBJ2-2,many,TRBD1,CASSLRQGLYANTGELFF,TGTGCCAGCAGCTTAAGACAGGGCTTATACGCGAACACCGGGGAGCTGTTTTTT
TRBV6-1,TRBJ2-6,few,-,CATGETSGANVLTF,TGTGCCACGGGGGAGACCTCTGGGGCCAACGTCCTGACTTTC
TRBV9,TRBJ2-3,few,TRBD1,CASSGWTGETDTQYF,TGTGCCAGCAGCGGCTGGACAGGGGAAACAGATACGCAGTATTTT
TRBV6-2/TRBV6-3,TRBJ2-5,once,TRBD2,CAIRTSGAGETQYF,TGTGCCATACGGACTAGCGGGGCGGGGGAGACCCAGTACTTC
TRBV5-1,TRBJ1-1,few,-,CASSLGGETVSEAFF,TGCGCCAGCAGCTTGGGGGGGGAGACGGTCTCTGAAGCTTTCTTT
TRBV6-6,TRBJ1-1,many,-,CASRRTEAFF,TGTGCCAGCAGAAGGACTGAAGCTTTCTTT
TRBV3-1,TRBJ2-7,-,TRBD2,CASSPAGTSGLHEQYF,TGTGCCAGCAGCCCCGCCGGGACTAGCGGCCTGCACGAGCAGTACTTC
TRBV7-6,TRBJ1-2,-,-,CASSLTKGGNYGYTF,TGTGCCAGCAGCCTCACAAAGGGGGGTAACTATGGCTACACCTTC
TRBV28,TRBJ2-1,few,-,CASSSLREKRFF,TGTGCCAGCAGTTCCCTCCGGGAAAAACGGTTCTTC
TRBV7-8,TRBJ2-5,-,-,CASSSARDIQETQYF,TGTGCCAGCAGCTCGGCCCGGGACATCCAAGAGACCCAGTACTTC
TRBV28,TRBJ2-7,many,TRBD2,CASGPSGPWEGEQYF,TGTGCCAGCGGCCCCTCCGGGCCTTGGGAGGGCGAGCAGTACTTC
TRBV10-2,TRBJ2-3,few,-,CASLSGVSDTQYF,TGCGCCAGCCTTTCGGGTGTGTCGGATACGCAGTATTTT
TRBV20-1,TRBJ1-1,few,-,CSASRGRGTEAFF,TGCAGTGCTAGCCGCGGGAGGGGCACTGAAGCTTTCTTT
TRBV3-1,TRBJ2-6,few,-,CASSPSLGLDSGANVLTF,TGTGCCAGCAGCCCCTCATTGGGCCTGGACTCTGGGGCCAACGTCCTGACTTTC
TRBV5-1,TRBJ2-7,few,-,CASSPLGGGRGSYEQYF,TGCGCCAGCAGCCCCCTAGGAGGCGGTCGGGGCTCCTACGAGCAGTACTTC